Below, 2 T cell receptor beta chains from the same sample are listed, as sequenced in a study of blood T cell repertoires in COVID-19. Data came from immunoSEQ multiplex PCR; TCRdb stores just in-frame clones and leaves some out. The table lists roughly 330,000 clones, more than 75% of them singletons, with about 5.2% in the top ten. Sequenced input: PBMCs or T cells enriched from blood (not recorded which). These TCRs come from a woman aged 25-40 years who had recovered from COVID-19.

The rearrangement uses TRBV15 and TRBJ1-5, with 8 bases lining up with TRBD1. After removal of 8 bases from V and 5 bases from J, the junction contained 2 bases not matched to a gene. This CDR3 has 12 residues. Germline CDR1 LNHNV, CDR2 YYDKDF (reference sequence). The CDR3, as DNA: TGTGCCACCTCCAGGGGGCATCAGCCCCAGCATTTT. Translated, it gives CATSRGHQPQHF.

The chain joins TRBV4-2 to TRBJ2-1; TRBD1 matches at 7 bases. The junction had 4 bases not matched to a gene; V was cut back by 0 bases and J by 2 bases. The CDR3 extends over 16 amino acids. From germline, CDR1 is LGHNA and CDR2 YNFKEQ. Here the CDR3 reads CASSQDLTGPYNEQFF. The CDR3 region has the DNA TGTGCCAGCAGCCAAGATCTGACAGGGCCCTACAATGAGCAGTTCTTC.